The T cell receptor beta chain described here comes from a study of cytomegalovirus exposure and HLA in healthy donors. V lost 0 bases, J lost 5 bases, and 14 bases lay in between. The germline gives CDR1 SGHTS, CDR2 YDEGEE. The CDR3 has 15 amino acids. Use of 60 Vbeta and 13 Jbeta primers characterized the PCR. Here immunoSEQ multiplex PCR was the method, and the copy in TCRdb shows in-frame clones only, minus some. This sample has about 160,000 clones, with more than 65% found just once. The source material was PBMCs. The chain links TRBV5-8 to TRBJ1-2, with D perhaps TRBD1 (5 bases). This sequence was found in a woman in her forties or fifties in good health and CMV-seronegative. The CDR3 region has the DNA TGTGCCAGCAGCTTGGCCGGCAGGGCAGCGTATGGCTACACCTTC. Protein product: CASSLAGRAAYGYTF.